Below, 14 T cell receptor beta chains from the same sample are listed, as sequenced in a study of blood T cell repertoires in COVID-19. The assay was immunoSEQ multiplex PCR, and TCRdb's table has in-frame clones only and misses some. The sample includes around 80,000 clones, over 80% of them seen just once. The sample comprised peripheral blood. Receptors were obtained from a human donor in a cohort sampled during active COVID-19.

This clone turned up a few times. This chain's CDR3 is CASSLQRSSYEQYF. The CDR3, as DNA: TGTGCCAGCAGCTTGCAGCGGAGCTCCTACGAGCAGTACTTC. The chain employs TRBV5-8 and TRBJ2-7, with D tentatively TRBD2 (5 bases). Germline V CDR1 and CDR2: SGHTS, YDEGEE. There are 14 residues in the CDR3. V was trimmed by 1 base and J by 0 bases, leaving 8 bases between them.

This clone occurred a few times. V gene TRBV5-5 combines with J gene TRBJ1-6; D not resolved. Germline lookup yields CDR1 SGHKS and CDR2 YYEKEE (reference sequence). This CDR3 has 16 amino acids. Trimming left V 3 bases short and J 0 bases short, with 10 bases between. CDR3 region: CASSWAGHSYNSPLHF. DNA for the CDR3: TGTGCCAGCAGCTGGGCAGGCCACTCCTATAATTCACCCCTCCACTTT. The variable domain in full, completed from reference TRBV5-5 and TRBJ1-6, reads DAGVTQSPTHLIKTRGQQVTLRCSPISGHKSVSWYQQVLGQGPQFIFQYYEKEERGRGNFPDRFSARQFPNYSSELNVNALLLGDSALYLCASSWAGHSYNSPLHFGNGTRLTVT.

The V and J genes are TRBV12-5 and TRBJ2-1; D is perhaps TRBD2 (6 bases). Germline CDR1 is LGHNT and CDR2 is FRNRAP. The germline V and J ends were trimmed by 7 bases and 0 bases, with 13 bases remaining between them. The CDR3 length is 15 residues. In DNA, the CDR3 is TGTGCTAGTGCCTCCGCGGGGAGCTCCTACAATGAGCAGTTCTTC. This codes for CASASAGSSYNEQFF.

In this sample, this clone turned up a few times. The V gene is TRBV5-1, the J gene TRBJ1-2; D perhaps matches TRBD1 (6 bases). V lost 0 bases, J lost 6 bases, and 9 bases lay in between. CDR1 and CDR2 (germline): SGHRS, YFSETQ. The CDR3 spans 13 residues. The CDR3 DNA reads TGCGCCAGCAGCTTGGGGACAGTCGATGGCTACACCTTC. Its translation: CASSLGTVDGYTF.

The chain is built from TRBV5-1 and TRBJ1-5, with TRBD1 as a possible D gene (6 bases). This CDR3 is built from 17 residues. The V and J ends lost 0 bases and 5 bases respectively, with 18 bases between them. Germline CDR1 reads SGHRS; CDR2 reads YFSETQ. DNA of the CDR3: TGCGCCAGCAGCTTGGCCCCCCTCACAGGGAGGGATCAGCCCCAGCATTTT. This codes for CASSLAPLTGRDQPQHF. The variable domain in full, with the rest retrieved from reference TRBV5-1 and TRBJ1-5, is KAGVTQTPRYLIKTRGQQVTLSCSPISGHRSVSWYQQTPGQGLQFLFEYFSETQRNKGNFPGRFSGRQFSNSRSEMNVSTLELGDSALYLCASSLAPLTGRDQPQHFGDGTRLSIL.

The chain has TRBV3-1 (or the pseudogene TRBV3-2) and TRBJ2-2; TRBD2 matches at 8 bases. There are 16 residues in the CDR3. With 1 base clipped from V and 7 bases from J, the junction kept 8 bases outside the gene matches. Germline V CDR1 and CDR2: LGHDT, YNNKEL (reference sequence). Written as DNA, the CDR3 is TGTGCCAGCAGCCAAGGTCGGGGGGGCCTAGGCGGGGAGCTGTTTTTT. Its translation: CASSQGRGGLGGELFF.

The V gene is TRBV30, the J gene TRBJ2-7, with a possible D match to TRBD2 (6 bases). This CDR3 is built from 11 residues. Germline-derived CDR1 and CDR2 are GTSNPN and SVGIG (reference sequence). Trimming stripped 7 bases from V and 3 bases from J, with 10 bases between. The chain's CDR3 is CALAERYEQYF. CDR3 nucleotides: TGTGCCTTAGCGGAGCGCTACGAGCAGTACTTC.

This clone was seen just once. The chain couples TRBV6-5 to TRBJ2-3; TRBD2 is a possible D gene (7 bases). V was pared by 5 bases and J by 2 bases, with 14 bases between. Germline-derived CDR1 and CDR2 are MNHEY and SVGAGI. There are 15 residues in the CDR3. In DNA form, the CDR3 reads TGTGCCAGCAGTCTAGGGGGGGCGTTCACAGATACGCAGTATTTT. This translates into CASSLGGAFTDTQYF.

The gene calls are TRBV5-1 and TRBJ2-3; D is unresolved. The CDR3 spans 13 residues. Germline values: CDR1 SGHRS, CDR2 YFSETQ. Trimming cost V 5 bases and J 2 bases, with 9 bases left between them. The CDR3 nucleotides read TGCGCCAGCAGTTCTACGGTCACAGATACGCAGTATTTT. Translation: CASSSTVTDTQYF.

This clone was seen more than once but under ten times. This chain connects TRBV7-9 to TRBJ2-1; possibly TRBD2 for D (5 bases). Germline CDR1 and CDR2: SEHNR and FQNEAQ (reference sequence). This CDR3 has 14 residues. V was clipped by 1 base and J by 6 bases, with 10 bases between them. The CDR3 region is CASSLGLASNEQFF. Here the CDR3 DNA reads TGTGCCAGCAGCTTAGGGCTAGCCAGCAATGAGCAGTTCTTC.

The chain carries TRBV27 and TRBJ1-1, with 10 bases matching TRBD1. The V gene end was trimmed by 6 bases and the J gene end by 11 bases; junction bases not matched to a gene: 12. The CDR3 contains 14 residues. Germline CDR1 and CDR2: MNHEY and SMNVEV (reference sequence). The CDR3 reads CASSSTGTGEKAFF. The CDR3 bases are TGTGCCAGCAGCTCAACCGGGACAGGGGAAAAGGCTTTCTTT.

V and J are TRBV6-1 and TRBJ2-1, with 8 bases that match TRBD1. Trimming at V came to 6 bases and at J to 2 bases, leaving 6 bases not matched to a gene. Germline V gene data show CDR1 as MNHNS and CDR2 as SASEGT. This CDR3 has 15 amino acids. This CDR3 is CASSRDRGPYNEQFF. CDR3 DNA sequence: TGTGCCAGCAGCCGCGACAGGGGACCCTACAATGAGCAGTTCTTC.

The J gene is TRBJ2-3, the V gene TRBV3-1 (or the pseudogene TRBV3-2), with D uncertain. The CDR3 length is 14 residues. V lost 0 bases and J lost 4, with 8 bases in between. CDR1 and CDR2 from the germline V gene are LGHDT and YNNKEL (reference sequence). CDR3 DNA sequence: TGTGCCAGCAGCCAAGATGGTGGCCCAGATACGCAGTATTTT. This translates into CASSQDGGPDTQYF.

The rearrangement joins TRBV3-1 (or the pseudogene TRBV3-2) to TRBJ2-5, with 10 nucleotides matching TRBD1. CDR3 size: 16 residues. Losses at the gene ends were 0 bases for V and 5 bases for J; bases not matched to a gene: 6. Per the germline V gene, CDR1 is LGHDT and CDR2 is YNNKEL (reference sequence). The CDR3 DNA reads TGTGCCAGCAGCCAAGATTGGGACAGGGGAAGGGAGACCCAGTACTTC. This translates into CASSQDWDRGRETQYF.